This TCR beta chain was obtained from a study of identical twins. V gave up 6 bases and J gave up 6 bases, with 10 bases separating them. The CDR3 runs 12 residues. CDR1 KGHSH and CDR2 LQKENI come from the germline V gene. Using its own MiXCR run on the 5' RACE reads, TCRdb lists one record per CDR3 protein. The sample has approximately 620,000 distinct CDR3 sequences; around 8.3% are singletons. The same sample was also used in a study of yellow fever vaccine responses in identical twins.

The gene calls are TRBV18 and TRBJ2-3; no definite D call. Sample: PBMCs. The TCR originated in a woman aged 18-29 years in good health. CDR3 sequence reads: CASSELGDTQYF. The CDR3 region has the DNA TGTGCCAGCTCCGAGCTGGGGGATACGCAGTATTTT.